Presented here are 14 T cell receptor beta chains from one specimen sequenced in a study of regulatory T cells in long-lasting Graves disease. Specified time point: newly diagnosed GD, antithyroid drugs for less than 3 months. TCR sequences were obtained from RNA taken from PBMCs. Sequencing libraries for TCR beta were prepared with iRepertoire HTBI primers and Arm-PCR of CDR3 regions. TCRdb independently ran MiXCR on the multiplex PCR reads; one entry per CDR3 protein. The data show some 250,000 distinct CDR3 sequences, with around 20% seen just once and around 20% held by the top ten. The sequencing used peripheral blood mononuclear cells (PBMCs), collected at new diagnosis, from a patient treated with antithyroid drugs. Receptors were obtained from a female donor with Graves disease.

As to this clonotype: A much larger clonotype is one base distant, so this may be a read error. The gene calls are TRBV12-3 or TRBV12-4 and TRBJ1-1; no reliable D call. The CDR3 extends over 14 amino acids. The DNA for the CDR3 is TGTGCCAGCAACCCGCGAGCCTTGAACACTGTAGCTTTCTTT. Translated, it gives CASNPRALNTVAFF.

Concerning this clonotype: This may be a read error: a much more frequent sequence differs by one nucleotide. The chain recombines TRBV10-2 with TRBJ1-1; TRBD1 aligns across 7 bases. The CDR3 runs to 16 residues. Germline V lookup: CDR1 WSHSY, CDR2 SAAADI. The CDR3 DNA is TGCGCCGGCAGTGAGAGGGCAGGGGGGATGAACACTGAAGCTTTCTTT. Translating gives CAGSERAGGMNTEAFF.

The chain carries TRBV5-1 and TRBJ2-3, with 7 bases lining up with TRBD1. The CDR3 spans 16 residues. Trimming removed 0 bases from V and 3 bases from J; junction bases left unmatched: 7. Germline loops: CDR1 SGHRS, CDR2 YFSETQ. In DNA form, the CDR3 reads TGCGCCAGCAGCTTGGGGACAGGACCTAAGACAGATACGCAGTATTTT. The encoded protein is CASSLGTGPKTDTQYF.

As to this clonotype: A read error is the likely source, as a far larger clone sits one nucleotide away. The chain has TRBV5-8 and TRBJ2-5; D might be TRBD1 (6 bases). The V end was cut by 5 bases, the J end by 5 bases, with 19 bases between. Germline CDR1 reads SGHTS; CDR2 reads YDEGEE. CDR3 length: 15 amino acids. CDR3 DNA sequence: TGTGCCAGCAGTTTAGAGCAGGGACAAAGGGAGACCCAGTACTTC. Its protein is CASSLEQGQRETQYF.

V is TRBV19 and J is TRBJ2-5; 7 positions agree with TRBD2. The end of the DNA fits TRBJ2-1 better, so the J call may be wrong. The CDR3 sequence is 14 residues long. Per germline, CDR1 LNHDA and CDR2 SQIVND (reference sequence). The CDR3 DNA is TGTGCCAGTAGTGGTAGCGGGTTCGGCAATGAGCAGTTCTTC. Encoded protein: CASSGSGFGNEQFF.

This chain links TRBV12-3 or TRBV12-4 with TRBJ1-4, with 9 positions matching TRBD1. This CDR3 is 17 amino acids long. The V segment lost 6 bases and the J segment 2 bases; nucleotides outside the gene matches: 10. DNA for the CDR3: TGTGCCAGCAGCCTACAGGGGGCGAAGGGTACTAATGAAAAACTGTTTTTT. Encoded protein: CASSLQGAKGTNEKLFF.

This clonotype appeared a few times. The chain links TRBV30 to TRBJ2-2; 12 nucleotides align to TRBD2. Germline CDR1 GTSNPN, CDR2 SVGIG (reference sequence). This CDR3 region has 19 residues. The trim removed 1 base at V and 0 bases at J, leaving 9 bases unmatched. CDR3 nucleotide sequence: TGTGCCTGGAGTGGGTTGAGGACTAGCGGGACCGCGAACACCGGGGAGCTGTTTTTT. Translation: CAWSGLRTSGTANTGELFF.

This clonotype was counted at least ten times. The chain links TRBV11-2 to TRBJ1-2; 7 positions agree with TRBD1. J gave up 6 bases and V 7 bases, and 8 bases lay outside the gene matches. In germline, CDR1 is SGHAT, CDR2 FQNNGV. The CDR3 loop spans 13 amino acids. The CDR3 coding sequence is TGTGCCAGCATCCCCCGGGACAGCCATGGCTACACCTTC. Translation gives CASIPRDSHGYTF.

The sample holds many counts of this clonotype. CDR3: CASSLMSNTEAFF. Written as DNA, the CDR3 is TGTGCCAGCAGCTTAATGTCGAACACTGAAGCTTTCTTT. The chain employs TRBV11-3 and TRBJ1-1; D gene uncertain. Germline V gene lookup returns CDR1 SGHNT and CDR2 YENEEA. This CDR3 contains 13 residues. Between the trimmed V and J ends, which lost 2 bases and 1 base, there was a span of 5 bases.

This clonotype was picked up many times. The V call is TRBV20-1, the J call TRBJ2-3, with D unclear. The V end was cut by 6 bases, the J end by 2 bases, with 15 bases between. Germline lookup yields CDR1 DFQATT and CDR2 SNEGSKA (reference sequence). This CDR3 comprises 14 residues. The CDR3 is CSARHRPITDTQYF. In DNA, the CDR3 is TGCAGTGCCCGACATCGGCCAATCACAGATACGCAGTATTTT.

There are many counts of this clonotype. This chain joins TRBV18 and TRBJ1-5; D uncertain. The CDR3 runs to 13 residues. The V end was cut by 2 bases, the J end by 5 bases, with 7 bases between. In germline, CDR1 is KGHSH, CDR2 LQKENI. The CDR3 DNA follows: TGTGCCAGCTCACCAAACTGGGATCAGCCCCAGCATTTT. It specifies CASSPNWDQPQHF.

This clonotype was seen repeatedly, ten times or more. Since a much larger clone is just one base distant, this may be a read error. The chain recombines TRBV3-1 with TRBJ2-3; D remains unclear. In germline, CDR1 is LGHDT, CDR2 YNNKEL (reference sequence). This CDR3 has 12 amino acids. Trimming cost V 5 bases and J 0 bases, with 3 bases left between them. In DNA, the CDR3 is TGTGCCAGCAGCACTAGCACAGATACGCAGTATTTT. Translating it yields CASSTSTDTQYF.

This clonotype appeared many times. The CDR3 nucleotides read TGTGCCAGCGGACTAGCGGGTCACAATGAGCAGTTCTTC. Its translation is CASGLAGHNEQFF. This rearrangement joins TRBV5-4 to TRBJ2-1; TRBD2 matches at 11 bases. This CDR3 region has 13 residues. V shed 7 bases, J shed 5 bases, and the junction held 2 bases outside the gene matches. CDR1 and CDR2 from the germline V gene are SGHNT and YYREEE (reference sequence).

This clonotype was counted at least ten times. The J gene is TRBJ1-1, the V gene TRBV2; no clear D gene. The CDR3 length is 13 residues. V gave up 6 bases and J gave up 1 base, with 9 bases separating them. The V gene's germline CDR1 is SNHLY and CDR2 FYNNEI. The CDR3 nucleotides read TGTGCCAGCAGCCCGGGTCCGAACACTGAAGCTTTCTTT. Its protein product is CASSPGPNTEAFF.